This TCR beta chain came from a study of blood T cell repertoires in COVID-19. Only in-frame clones appear in the TCRdb table, and some are missing; sequencing was by immunoSEQ multiplex PCR. Counted here are about 74,000 clones, 84% occurring once; the ten biggest clones make up about 12%. This clone has only a few counts. Trimming left V 6 bases short and J 10 bases short, with 16 bases between. Germline CDR1 reads GTSNPN; CDR2 reads SVGIG (reference sequence). This CDR3 comprises 13 residues. This chain uses TRBV30 with TRBJ1-6; D might be TRBD1 (5 bases). The specimen was peripheral blood. The source of this sequence is a human donor in a cohort sampled during active COVID-19. CDR3 residues: CACGRAWGSPLHF. The CDR3 DNA follows: TGTGCCTGCGGGAGGGCCTGGGGGTCACCCCTCCACTTT.